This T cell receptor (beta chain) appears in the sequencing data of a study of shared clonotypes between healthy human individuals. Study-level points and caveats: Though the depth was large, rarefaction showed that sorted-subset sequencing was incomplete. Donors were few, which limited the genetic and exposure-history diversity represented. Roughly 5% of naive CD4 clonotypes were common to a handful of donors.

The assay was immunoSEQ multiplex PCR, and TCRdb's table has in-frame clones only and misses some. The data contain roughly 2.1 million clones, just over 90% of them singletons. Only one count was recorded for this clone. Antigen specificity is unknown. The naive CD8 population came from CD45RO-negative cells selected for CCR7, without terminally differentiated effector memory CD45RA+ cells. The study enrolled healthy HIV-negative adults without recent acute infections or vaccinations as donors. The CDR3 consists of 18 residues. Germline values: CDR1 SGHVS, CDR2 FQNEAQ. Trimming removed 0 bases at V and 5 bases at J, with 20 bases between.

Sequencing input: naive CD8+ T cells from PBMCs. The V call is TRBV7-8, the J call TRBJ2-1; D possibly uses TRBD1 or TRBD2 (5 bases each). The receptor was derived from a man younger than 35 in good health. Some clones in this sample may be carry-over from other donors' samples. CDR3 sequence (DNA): TGTGCCAGCAGCTTAGCGCTGCTTGGGGGAATAGGGGACAATGAGCAGTTCTTC. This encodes CASSLALLGGIGDNEQFF. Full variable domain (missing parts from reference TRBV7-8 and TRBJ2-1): GAGVSQSPRYKVAKRGQDVALRCDPISGHVSLFWYQQALGQGPEFLTYFQNEAQLDKSGLPSDRFFAERPEGSVSTLKIQRTQQEDSAVYLCASSLALLGGIGDNEQFFGPGTRLTVL.